This T cell receptor beta chain was profiled in a study of blood T cell repertoires in COVID-19. On the study more broadly: Some COVID-19 samples were acute and others convalescent; all came from the United States, Italy and Spain. Nucleic acid was either cDNA or gDNA, and it came from T cells, B-cell-depleted T cells, or PBMCs.

The germline CDR1 and CDR2 sequences are SNHLY and FYNNEI. The CDR3 is made up of 17 amino acids. With V trimmed by 7 bases and J by 7 bases, 20 bases remained unmatched. Clinical histories supplied by participants themselves formed the basis of cohort assignment. The authors' processing: Estimation of nucleated cell counts relied on the amplification of reference gene primers. Clones were read by immunoSEQ multiplex PCR, and TCRdb kept only the in-frame ones, dropping some. V and J calls and clone size are as listed in that table; D and trimming were resolved from the DNA. The sample shows about 180,000 clones, approximately 85% of them seen only once.

The source is a man aged 35-49 years who had recovered from COVID-19. The chain recombines TRBV2 with TRBJ2-5; 8 bases fit TRBD2. The sample taken for sequencing was PBMCs or T cells enriched from blood (not recorded which). As DNA, the CDR3 is TGTGCCAGCATGTGGCCTAGCGGGTCCCCTTCAATCTCGACCCAGTACTTC. As protein: CASMWPSGSPSISTQYF.